This T cell receptor (beta chain) was sequenced for a study of T cell changes during pregnancy in multiple sclerosis (dated by TCRdb to the late 2010s). Background for the entire study: The study looked at changes in the T cell repertoire across pregnancy in women with multiple sclerosis.

CDR1 is given as SGHTA and CDR2 as FQGNSA, both from the germline V gene. Germline trimming: 6 bases from V, 1 base from J; junction bases outside gene matches: 4. The CDR3, from cysteine to phenylalanine, totals 15 residues. The sequence is cut down to CDR3 DNA, 45 bases in frame from base 1. The library was made by the immunoSEQ multiplex PCR assay. TCRdb obtained this table from immuneACCESS and retained in-frame rearrangements with V and J assigned. These tables miss some clones; where compared with another copy, unresolved V genes account for less than half of the shortfall, and the remainder is unexplained. This sample has about 93,000 clones in its table, and 75% to 95% of those were observed once. Roughly 1.7% of the sample is held by the ten biggest clonotypes. Details on this clone: Its specific antigen is unknown. Per-base qualities were not stored, and no clone one base away is much larger.

Recombination connected TRBV7-2 to TRBJ2-5; a stretch of 11 junction bases matches TRBD2. This receptor was obtained from a female donor in good health, enrolled as a control in a pregnancy study. Sequencing used peripheral blood, obtained after pregnancy. The nucleotides are TGTGCCAGCAGACGACTAGCGGGGCCCCAAGAGACCCAGTACTTC. This encodes CASRRLAGPQETQYF.